This T cell receptor (beta chain) appears in the sequencing data of a study of blood T cells in healthy people across ages (dated by TCRdb to the mid-2010s). Background on the whole study: Template switching captured roughly one uniquely barcoded TCR beta cDNA molecule per two T cells in model experiments. To track age-related changes in TCR beta repertoire diversity, the study relied on deep sequencing normalized with unique cDNA molecular identifiers. The donors were divided into four age groups: young (average roughly 15 years), middle-aged (approximately 41), aged (approximately 59) and long-lived (roughly 86). To avoid experimental bias, donors of different ages were randomly spread across the sequencing lanes. The study analyzed two additional independent replicas of 1 million unique cDNA reads from the same blood draw for two donors, one aged 18 to 30 and one aged 80 or older. Broader findings and caveats from the paper: Because donor CMV infection status was unknown, age-related changes in expanded clonotypes were potentially confounded. Conclusive comparison of naive and antigen-experienced compartments was prevented by the profiling of bulk unsorted PBMCs. As age increased, observed TCR beta diversity per million T cells dropped in a roughly linear way, and a significant reduction was already evident by age roughly 36. Observed TCR beta diversity correlated strongly with the percentage of naive T cells measured by flow cytometry. Compared with the aged group, the long-lived group had more naive CD4+ T cells, fewer expanded clones and increased TCR diversity, suggesting age selection. Estimates of total diversity from one million sequenced T cells were regarded as lower bounds and underestimates.

Note on this clonotype: Its antigen remains unidentified. The sample holds no much larger clone one base away, and base qualities are not on file.

V is pared back by 5 bases and J by 0 bases, with 9 bases lying between the germline termini. Spanning cysteine to phenylalanine, the CDR3 consists of 14 amino acids. The sequence is cut down to CDR3 DNA, 42 bases in frame from base 1. According to the germline V gene, CDR1 reads MNHEY and CDR2 reads SVGEGT. To prepare the library, 5' RACE was applied. The instrument given in TCRdb is Illumina HiSeq 2500. A second roughly 7 to 12 cycle PCR used a sample-barcoded 5' primer and a J-beta primer mix. A unique molecular identifier was introduced onto each TCR beta cDNA molecule by a template-switch 5' adaptor carrying 12 random nucleotides. Each sample yielded at least 2.5 million CDR3-containing paired-end reads. First-strand cDNA synthesis was performed from all RNA using the Mint cDNA synthesis kit, with priming by a TRBC-specific oligonucleotide. Following uracil-DNA glycosylase treatment, all cDNA underwent a first 18-cycle PCR with the universal primers M1SS and BC2_uni_R. The study's processing was this. Normalization of each sample was performed by random selection of 1 million high-quality reads, each carrying a distinct molecular identifier. Reads with shared molecular identifiers were discarded instead of being binned into consensus sequences. CDR3 identification, clonotype clustering and error correction used MiTCR with a Q25 quality threshold and the strictest error-elimination algorithm. A nonparametric unseen species model with Euler transformation was used to estimate a lower bound on total TCR beta diversity. TCRdb reprocessing: public reads trimmed at Q25 with fastp, clones called with MiXCR, in-frame beta chains kept. When rows share a CDR3 protein, they turn into one entry using the most common DNA and genes. TCRdb's processing, not the study's, gives the V and J calls here. The sample table lists about a million distinct CDR3 sequences, roughly 50% of them with a count of one. The top ten hold about 21% of the sample.

Systemically healthy Caucasian individuals from Russia, 35 to 40 in total and aged roughly 6 to 100 years, were included as donors. Approximately 9.7 milliliters of peripheral blood were drawn from each donor into EDTA-treated Vacutainer tubes. Ficoll-Paque density-gradient centrifugation was used to isolate PBMCs, with at least 6.5 million per sample. Trizol reagent was used to extract total RNA from PBMCs, with at least 5 micrograms per sample. For every donor, an aliquot of PBMCs went through flow cytometry to measure the percentages of naive CD45RAhigh/CD27high T cells. Input material: blood. This chain joins TRBV6-2 or TRBV6-3 to TRBJ2-3, with the D segment identity uncertain. The clonotype was recovered from a woman aged 55-75 years in good health. The CDR3 region: CASSHTASTDTQYF. DNA sequence: TGTGCCAGCAGTCATACAGCGAGCACAGATACGCAGTATTTT.